Below, 25 T cell receptor beta chains from the same sample are listed, as sequenced in a study of T-cell memory formation after mild COVID-19. TCRdb analysed the 5' RACE reads with MiXCR anew, one entry per CDR3 protein. The sample holds about 110,000 distinct CDR3 sequences; about 17% are singletons and the top ten take 28%. Source material: PBMCs or a T cell subset sorted from them (not recorded which). These receptors were collected from an adult woman who had mild COVID-19 (a few samples of this study predate the infection). Cell type and time point are not known.

This chain links TRBV7-2 with TRBJ1-6; the match to TRBD1 covers 7 bases. The germline V gene has CDR1 SGHTA and CDR2 FQGNSA. V lost 2 bases and J lost 10; bases outside the gene matches: 14. This CDR3 spans 17 amino acids. CDR3: CASSLISRFTGESPLHF. The CDR3 bases are TGTGCCAGCAGCTTAATCTCCCGTTTTACAGGGGAGTCACCCCTCCACTTT.

This chain links TRBV29-1 with TRBJ1-2; D unresolved. Deletions cut 5 bases from V and 3 bases from J, with 13 bases between. From germline, CDR1 is SQVTM and CDR2 ANQGSEA. The CDR3 covers 13 residues. CDR3 coding DNA: TGCAGCGTTAGGTTTATAGAGCACTATGGCTACACCTTC. It yields the protein CSVRFIEHYGYTF.

In its sample, this clonotype was seen a few times. CDR3 coding DNA: TGTGCCAGCAGTTCAGACAGGGAATATCAGCCCCAGCATTTT. Amino acid sequence: CASSSDREYQPQHF. The chain links TRBV27 to TRBJ1-5; 7 bases are a match to TRBD1. This CDR3 is 14 amino acids long. V was clipped by 4 bases and J by 5 bases; unmatched bases: 5. The germline CDR1 and CDR2 sequences are MNHEY and SMNVEV (reference sequence).

This clonotype was picked up a small number of times. The chain has TRBV21-1 and TRBJ2-7; the table's D call, TRBD2, has no DNA check behind it. TRBV21-1 is given as a pseudogene. CDR3 length: 14 amino acids. The CDR3: CASSNGGLVYEQYF. DNA for the CDR3: TGTGCCAGCAGCAACGGGGGACTAGTGTACGAGCAGTACTTC.

The V call is TRBV9, the J call TRBJ2-3; the D gene is possibly TRBD1 (7 bases). The CDR3 contains 15 residues. From germline, CDR1 is SGDLS and CDR2 YYNGEE. V was pared by 4 bases and J by 2 bases, with 14 bases between. The CDR3 loop is CASSPGGSFTDTQYF. DNA of the CDR3: TGTGCCAGCAGCCCAGGGGGGTCCTTCACAGATACGCAGTATTTT.

This clonotype occurred a few times. The chain links TRBV7-2 to TRBJ2-1; 13 bases fit TRBD2. From germline, CDR1 is SGHTA and CDR2 FQGNSA. The CDR3 spans 18 residues. Trimming at V came to 5 bases and at J to 7 bases, leaving 14 bases not matched to a gene. The CDR3 is CASSPGLAGDTWGNEQFF. The CDR3 DNA reads TGTGCCAGCAGCCCTGGACTAGCGGGGGACACTTGGGGGAATGAGCAGTTCTTC.

The chain carries TRBV7-8 and TRBJ2-7; TRBD2 aligns across 8 bases. V gave up 1 base and J gave up 9 bases; unmatched junction bases: 8. The germline gives CDR1 SGHVS, CDR2 FQNEAQ. The CDR3 contains 14 residues. This CDR3 reads CASSLEAGGPGQYF. CDR3 in DNA: TGTGCCAGCAGCTTAGAGGCGGGGGGCCCAGGGCAGTACTTC.

There are a few counts of this clonotype. The chain combines TRBV28 with TRBJ2-1, with D perhaps assigned TRBD1 or TRBD2 (6 bases each). This CDR3 is 14 amino acids long. The V end lost 2 bases, the J end lost 6 bases, and 11 bases lay between the germline ends. Germline lookup yields CDR1 MDHEN and CDR2 SYDVKM. The CDR3 DNA is TGTGCCAGCAGTTTAGACCGGGGGCTCAATGAGCAGTTCTTC. Protein product: CASSLDRGLNEQFF.

As to this clonotype: The junction differs from germline at one of its ends, possibly a read error. The V gene is TRBV12-3 or TRBV12-4, the J gene TRBJ1-1; D is ambiguous. The CDR3 spans 13 residues. CDR3 in DNA: TGTTCCAGCGCGGCAGCCATGAACACTGAAGCTTTCTTT. Protein product: CSSAAAMNTEAFF.

The chain links TRBV7-8 to TRBJ2-3, with TRBD2 matching 8 bases. Germline lookup yields CDR1 SGHVS and CDR2 FQNEAQ. The CDR3 extends over 17 amino acids. The ends lost 5 bases at V and 2 bases at J; junction bases unmatched: 12. DNA for the CDR3: TGTGCCAGCAGCACCGGGTTTGCGGGAGGTTCCACAGATACGCAGTATTTT. This codes for CASSTGFAGGSTDTQYF.

The rearrangement uses TRBV5-1 and TRBJ2-1; 11 bases line up with TRBD2. With V trimmed by 4 bases and J by 8 bases, 8 bases remained unmatched. The CDR3 consists of 15 residues. Looked up from germline, CDR1 is SGHRS and CDR2 is YFSETQ. CDR3 sequence: CASSGGLADRDEQFF. Written as DNA, the CDR3 is TGCGCCAGCAGCGGGGGACTAGCGGATCGTGATGAGCAGTTCTTC.

The J gene is TRBJ2-5, the V gene TRBV4-2, with D tentatively TRBD2 (5 bases). The CDR3 loop spans 16 amino acids. Germline V gene lookup returns CDR1 LGHNA and CDR2 YNFKEQ. Trimming pared 1 base from V and 2 bases from J, leaving 14 bases between. The CDR3 reads CASSQVLAGSQETQYF. The DNA of the CDR3 is TGTGCCAGCAGCCAAGTCCTTGCGGGCTCACAAGAGACCCAGTACTTC.

The sample holds a few counts of this clonotype. This chain joins TRBV4-1 and TRBJ2-7; D tentatively fits TRBD1 or TRBD2 (5 bases each). CDR3 size: 16 residues. V lost 0 bases and J 4 bases, leaving 16 bases between the germline ends. The germline V gene encodes CDR1 MGHRA and CDR2 YSYEKL. DNA for the CDR3: TGCGCCAGCAGCCAAGATGGGGACCTCGTTTCTTACGAGCAGTACTTC. Protein: CASSQDGDLVSYEQYF.

The sample holds many counts of this clonotype. The chain combines TRBV6-5 with TRBJ1-1; D gene unclear. Germline V gene lookup returns CDR1 MNHEY and CDR2 SVGAGI. The V end lost 6 bases, the J end lost 4 bases, and 12 bases lay between the germline ends. This CDR3 is built from 13 residues. The CDR3 nucleotides are TGTGCCAGCAGCCCAGGACGAAGCACTGAAGCTTTCTTT. It encodes CASSPGRSTEAFF.

The chain carries TRBV7-7 and TRBJ2-5; no clear D. Looked up from germline, CDR1 is SSHAT and CDR2 is FNYEAQ (reference sequence). V lost 5 bases and J 1 base, leaving 14 bases between the germline ends. The CDR3 runs to 15 residues. CDR3 DNA: TGTGCCAGCAGCCTCAACATACAAGGCCAAGAGACCCAGTACTTC. Translation gives CASSLNIQGQETQYF. Full variable domain (remainder filled in from reference TRBV7-7 and TRBJ2-5): GAGVSQSPRYKVTKRGQDVTLRCDPISSHATLYWYQQALGQGPEFLTYFNYEAQPDKSGLPSDRFSAERPEGSISTLTIQRTEQRDSAMYRCASSLNIQGQETQYFGPGTRLLVL.

This clonotype was recorded a few times. J is TRBJ2-1 and V is TRBV7-9, with TRBD1 identical over 11 bases. Trimming cost V 4 bases and J 4 bases; bases outside gene matches: 6. This CDR3 region has 16 residues. CDR1 SEHNR and CDR2 FQNEAQ come from the germline V gene (reference sequence). The CDR3 here is CASSYLGQGAYNEQFF. Written as DNA, the CDR3 is TGTGCCAGCAGCTACCTCGGACAGGGGGCGTACAATGAGCAGTTCTTC.

The CDR3 DNA sequence: TGTGCCAGCAGCTTAGAGATGGGGGACGAGCAGTACTTC. This codes for CASSLEMGDEQYF. V is TRBV7-9 and J is TRBJ2-7, with D possibly called TRBD1 or TRBD2 (5 bases each). Trimming removed 1 base from V and 5 bases from J, with 9 bases in between. Germline values: CDR1 SEHNR, CDR2 FQNEAQ (reference sequence). This CDR3 has 13 amino acids. The full variable domain, its missing parts supplied by reference TRBV7-9 and TRBJ2-7, is DTGVSQNPRHKITKRGQNVTFRCDPISEHNRLYWYRQTLGQGPEFLTYFQNEAQLEKSRLLSDRFSAERPKGSFSTLEIQRTEQGDSAMYLCASSLEMGDEQYFGPGTRLTVT.

Only a few counts were recorded for this clonotype. This rearrangement joins TRBV5-1 to TRBJ2-1, with unresolved D. This CDR3 has 13 residues. Germline V gives CDR1 SGHRS, CDR2 YFSETQ. V was shortened by 1 base and J by 7 bases, with 9 bases between the two germline ends. CDR3 nucleotides: TGCGCCAGCAGCTTGACCTACACTAATGAGCAGTTCTTC. Protein: CASSLTYTNEQFF.

J is TRBJ2-7 and V is TRBV4-1; D gene ambiguous. Germline lookup yields CDR1 MGHRA and CDR2 YSYEKL. The CDR3 runs 14 residues. The V end lost 1 base, the J end lost 3 bases, and 10 bases lay between the germline ends. Written as DNA, the CDR3 is TGCGCCAGCAGCCAAGGATCTGGGCGCTACGAGCAGTACTTC. Translating gives CASSQGSGRYEQYF.

The chain employs TRBV7-8 and TRBJ2-7; 7 nucleotides align to TRBD1. V was clipped by 1 base and J by 2 bases; unmatched bases: 8. CDR1 is SGHVS, CDR2 FQNEAQ, per germline. The CDR3 sequence is 16 residues long. This chain's CDR3 is CASSLDGGTVTYEQYF. The CDR3 DNA reads TGTGCCAGCAGCTTAGATGGTGGGACAGTAACCTACGAGCAGTACTTC.

This chain links TRBV7-9 with TRBJ2-3; a possible D gene is TRBD1 (6 bases). Germline V CDR1 and CDR2: SEHNR, FQNEAQ (reference sequence). Trimming took off 7 bases at V and 0 bases at J, with 8 bases between the two ends. This CDR3 region has 13 residues. This CDR3 reads CASMGASTDTQYF. For the CDR3, the DNA is TGTGCCAGCATGGGGGCTAGCACAGATACGCAGTATTTT.

This chain uses TRBV12-3 or TRBV12-4 with TRBJ1-1; D may be TRBD1 (6 bases). The CDR3 has 14 residues. The V end lost 1 base, the J end lost 8 bases, and 14 bases lay between the germline ends. CDR3 residues: CASSLGIGGQEAFF. Here the CDR3 DNA reads TGTGCCAGCAGTTTAGGGATCGGGGGCCAGGAAGCTTTCTTT.

The chain employs TRBV19 and TRBJ1-2; the D is unclear. Deletions cut 3 bases from V and 8 bases from J, with 19 bases between. The CDR3 totals 15 residues. Germline V lookup: CDR1 LNHDA, CDR2 SQIVND (reference sequence). The CDR3 sequence is CASSIGLDPVGGYTF. Written as DNA, the CDR3 is TGTGCCAGTAGTATTGGTTTGGACCCAGTGGGCGGCTACACCTTC. Full variable domain (remainder filled in from reference TRBV19 and TRBJ1-2): DGGITQSPKYLFRKEGQNVTLSCEQNLNHDAMYWYRQDPGQGLRLIYYSQIVNDFQKGDIAEGYSVSREKKESFPLTVTSAQKNPTAFYLCASSIGLDPVGGYTFGSGTRLTVV.

A few counts support this clonotype. The gene calls are TRBV4-1 and TRBJ1-1; D gene unclear. Between the trimmed V and J ends, which lost 0 bases and 4 bases, there was a span of 9 bases. The CDR3 is 14 residues long. The germline CDR1 and CDR2 sequences are MGHRA and YSYEKL. For the CDR3, the DNA is TGCGCCAGCAGCCAAGAGCGAGATATCACTGAAGCTTTCTTT. Translated: CASSQERDITEAFF.

The chain combines TRBV9 with TRBJ1-2; possibly TRBD1 for D (6 bases). V dropped 0 bases and J dropped 6 bases, with 15 bases sitting between them. This CDR3 region has 15 residues. Germline V gene sequence: CDR1 SGDLS, CDR2 YYNGEE. The CDR3 loop is CASSVEDRTPDGYTF. CDR3 DNA sequence: TGTGCCAGCAGCGTAGAGGACAGAACCCCCGATGGCTACACCTTC.